This TCR beta chain comes out of a study of identifying expanded T cells in peripheral blood. General study points: Clone count variance between approximately two-week samples rose with total template count. Differentially abundant clones: 0.95 to 1.5 between replicates, 16.4 at around 14 days, 18 to 20 at four.

With respect to this clone: The target antigen is unknown.

The germline V gene has CDR1 SGHNT and CDR2 YYREEE (reference sequence). The ends were cut back, 3 bases at V and 1 base at J, with 14 bases in the middle. The length of the CDR3 is 15 residues. TCRdb's table, derived via immunoSEQ multiplex PCR, lists solely in-frame clones and lacks some. The sample contains over 100,000 clones, 88% of which appear only once. Collection occurred without any documented infections or immune events in donors. This receptor was obtained from a person between 18 and 75 years old in good health. J is TRBJ2-7 and V is TRBV5-4; no definite D call. Sequencing was performed on blood. DNA for the CDR3: TGTGCCAGCAGCTGGGGTGCTACCATATCCTACGAGCAGTACTTC. Translation gives CASSWGATISYEQYF.